Listed below are T cell receptor beta chains from one sample, sequenced in a study of blood T cell repertoires in COVID-19. Some clones are missing from TCRdb's copy, which holds only in-frame ones; the method was immunoSEQ multiplex PCR. The table lists roughly 190,000 clones, about 86% of them singletons, with approximately 4% in the top ten. The sequenced material came from peripheral blood. These receptor sequences come from a man younger than 35 with active or convalescent COVID-19. The CDR3 runs from the conserved cysteine through the conserved F or W. The D gene is left open where the match is weak. The listing skips clone size in some rows; elsewhere it reads once, few, many or a size class.

-,TRBJ2-7,-,TRBV27,TGTGCCAGCTATGACAGAACCTACGAGCAGTACTTC,CASYDRTYEQYF
-,TRBJ1-4,TRBD1,TRBV5-6,TGTGCCAGCAGCTTTAGAGGACAGGGCTCCCGTGGGGTTGAAAAACTGTTTTTT,CASSFRGQGSRGVEKLFF
-,TRBJ2-5,TRBD1,TRBV3-1/TRBV3-2,TGTGCCAGCAGCCAAGATACTGCAGGGGGCTCGAACTTC,CASSQDTAGGSNF
once,TRBJ2-1,-,TRBV28,TGTGCCAGCAGTTTTCTACAGGCTGAGCAGTTCTTC,CASSFLQAEQFF
-,TRBJ1-1,-,TRBV27,TGTGCCAGCCAGGGTCAGGGAGGCACTGAAGCTTTCTTT,CASQGQGGTEAFF
-,TRBJ1-2,-,TRBV3-1/TRBV3-2,TGTGCCAGCAGCCAGTCGTTGGAACAGGTTCCCTATGGCTACACCTTC,CASSQSLEQVPYGYTF
-,TRBJ2-1,TRBD1,TRBV13,TGTGCCAGCAGCTTAGGACAGGGGGCGCGAAATGAGCAGTTCTTC,CASSLGQGARNEQFF
-,TRBJ1-1,TRBD1,TRBV7-9,TGTGCCAGCAGCTTACCTACCGGGACAGCTACCCTTGAAGCTTTCTTT,CASSLPTGTATLEAFF
few,TRBJ1-5,-,TRBV20-1,TGCAGTGCTAGTATAGACTATTATAGCAATCAGCCCCAGCATTTT,CSASIDYYSNQPQHF
-,TRBJ1-5,-,TRBV7-6,TGTGCCAGCAGCTTAGAGTCAGGGGCCGAACACAATCAGCCCCAGCATTTT,CASSLESGAEHNQPQHF
-,TRBJ1-2,-,TRBV7-8,TGTGCCAGCAGCTTAGATCTGCGGATGACTTATGGCTACACCTTC,CASSLDLRMTYGYTF
-,TRBJ2-5,TRBD2,TRBV5-1,TGCGCCAGCAGCTATTCTAGCGGTGGAGAGACCCAGTACTTC,CASSYSSGGETQYF
-,TRBJ1-2,TRBD1,TRBV10-3,TGTGCCATCAGTGAGTCTGGAGGGACAGTCTATGGCTACACCTTC,CAISESGGTVYGYTF
-,TRBJ1-6,TRBD1,TRBV4-1,TGCGCCAGCAGCCAAGATCGGGACAGGGTATTTGGCTCCTATAATTCACCCCTCCACTTT,CASSQDRDRVFGSYNSPLHF
once,TRBJ1-5,-,TRBV11-2,TGTGCCAGCAGCTTAGAGAGCTATAGCAATCAGCCCCAGCATTTT,CASSLESYSNQPQHF
-,TRBJ2-7,TRBD2,TRBV13,TGTGCCAGCAGCTTGTCGCTAGCGGGAGGGCTTTTCTCCTACGAGCAGTACTTC,CASSLSLAGGLFSYEQYF
-,TRBJ2-2,-,TRBV28,TGTGCCAGCGGCCTGGGACAGAACACCGGGGAGCTGTTTTTT,CASGLGQNTGELFF
-,TRBJ1-4,-,TRBV6-5,TGTGCCAGCAGTTACCCCGGGGGGGGAAAACTGTTTTTT,CASSYPGGGKLFF
-,TRBJ2-1,-,TRBV3-1/TRBV3-2,TGTGCCAGCAGCCAGACTCTCAATGAGCAGTTCTTC,CASSQTLNEQFF
-,TRBJ2-3,TRBD2,TRBV5-1,TGCGCCAGCAGCTTTCTCCCTGGGATAGCGGGGGGCCTAGAACGGTCAGATACGCAGTATTTT,CASSFLPGIAGGLERSDTQYF
-,TRBJ1-1,TRBD1,TRBV7-2,TGTGCCAGCAGGGTGGGGGGACAGGGTCTCGCTGAAGCTTTCTTT,CASRVGGQGLAEAFF
-,TRBJ2-1,TRBD1,TRBV4-1,TGCGCCAGCAGGGAAAGGGACAGTTATGCCTACAATGAGCAGTTCTTC,CASRERDSYAYNEQFF
-,TRBJ1-1,-,TRBV10-1,TGCGCCAGCAGTGAGCACGGGACTGAAGCTTTCTTT,CASSEHGTEAFF
-,TRBJ1-1,TRBD1,TRBV6-4,TGTGCCAGCAGCCGGGGGACAGGGTTGAACACTGAAGCTTTCTTT,CASSRGTGLNTEAFF
-,TRBJ1-1,TRBD1,TRBV13,TGTGCCAGCAGCTTCGGGACAGCTGAAGCTTTCTTT,CASSFGTAEAFF
-,TRBJ1-2,-,TRBV27,TGTGCCAGCAGTTTCCCTTCGGACAGAGCTTATGGCTACACCTTC,CASSFPSDRAYGYTF
-,TRBJ2-7,TRBD2,TRBV5-1,TGCGCCAGCAGCTTGGGCGGGAGAAGCTACGAGCAGTACTTC,CASSLGGRSYEQYF
-,TRBJ2-3,TRBD2,TRBV9,TGTGCCAGCAGCGTCAGCGGGGGGACCGTGGCAGATACGCAGTATTTT,CASSVSGGTVADTQYF
-,TRBJ2-3,-,TRBV11-3,TGTGCCAGCAGCCGTCTTGACTATTTCGATACGCAGTATTTT,CASSRLDYFDTQYF
-,TRBJ1-2,-,TRBV12-5,TGTGCTAGTGGTTTGGCCACACCCCGCGGAGCCTATGGCTACACCTTC,CASGLATPRGAYGYTF
-,TRBJ1-6,TRBD1,TRBV14,TGTGCCAGCAGCCAAAATCAACTAGGGACAGGGGGCCTCCACTTT,CASSQNQLGTGGLHF
-,TRBJ2-3,-,TRBV29-1,TGCAGCGTTGCACCAGGGGGGTCGAGCACAGATACGCAGTATTTT,CSVAPGGSSTDTQYF
-,TRBJ2-3,TRBD2,TRBV30,TGTGCCTGGAGTTTGACAGCGGGAGTTTCCACAGATACGCAGTATTTT,CAWSLTAGVSTDTQYF
once,TRBJ2-3,-,TRBV5-1,TGCGCCAGCAGCGCGTCACCTAGCACAGATACGCAGTATTTT,CASSASPSTDTQYF
-,TRBJ2-3,TRBD2,TRBV6-6,TGTGCCAGCAGGACTAGCGGGGGGGCAGAACCAGATACGCAGTATTTT,CASRTSGGAEPDTQYF
-,TRBJ2-2,TRBD1,TRBV29-1,TGCAGCGTTTCCACAGGGGCAGCCGGGGAGCTGTTTTTT,CSVSTGAAGELFF
few,TRBJ2-1,-,TRBV6-8,TGTGCCAGCACCCACTCCGACAGGCCAAGCTCCTACAATGAGCAGTTCTTC,CASTHSDRPSSYNEQFF
-,TRBJ2-5,-,TRBV9,TGTGCCAGCAGCGGAACAGGGTCCTGGGGAGAGACCCAGTACTTC,CASSGTGSWGETQYF
-,TRBJ1-1,-,TRBV2,TGTGCCAGCAGTGAGCGGTCGGCTTTCTTT,CASSERSAFF
-,TRBJ2-5,-,TRBV2,TGTGCCAGCCGTGCGGGACAGATTCAAGAGACCCAGTACTTC,CASRAGQIQETQYF
few,TRBJ1-4,TRBD1,TRBV19,TGTGCCAGTAGAAACCCCGGACAGGATGGAAAACTGTTTTTT,CASRNPGQDGKLFF
-,TRBJ2-3,TRBD2,TRBV4-3,TGCGCCAGCAGCCAAGATGGGGGACTAGCGGGAAGAGCAGATACGCAGTATTTT,CASSQDGGLAGRADTQYF
-,TRBJ2-5,TRBD2,TRBV5-1,TGCGCCAGCAGCCCGGGACTAGCAGAGACCCAGTACTTC,CASSPGLAETQYF
-,TRBJ2-1,-,TRBV7-9,TGTGCCAGCAGCCCCACGCCAGGAGGCAATGAGCAGTTCTTC,CASSPTPGGNEQFF
-,TRBJ1-3,TRBD1,TRBV11-2,TGTGCCAGCTATCAGGGTGGGACGACAGGGGAGATTCCTGGAAACACCATATATTTT,CASYQGGTTGEIPGNTIYF
-,TRBJ2-1,TRBD2,TRBV6-2/TRBV6-3,TGTGCCAGCAGTTACGGTAGCGGGAACTACAATGAGCAGTTCTTC,CASSYGSGNYNEQFF
once,TRBJ1-4,TRBD1,TRBV24-1,TGTGCCACCAGTGATCACCGACAGGGAGGTGAAAAACTGTTTTTT,CATSDHRQGGEKLFF
-,TRBJ1-5,TRBD1,TRBV30,TGTGCCTGGAGTGTAGGGACAGTTGGGCCCCAGCATTTT,CAWSVGTVGPQHF
once,TRBJ1-1,-,TRBV10-3,TGTGCCATCAGCAATCGGTCGGCAATCTTAGCGCCAGCGTTCTTT,CAISNRSAILAPAFF
-,TRBJ2-7,TRBD1,TRBV27,TGTGCCAGCAGTTTGTATGGGGACAGGGCTTACTCCTACGAGCAGTACTTC,CASSLYGDRAYSYEQYF
-,TRBJ1-1,-,TRBV4-1,TGCGCCAGCAGCCAAGCCTCAGGGTTTGAAGCTTTCTTT,CASSQASGFEAFF
-,TRBJ2-1,TRBD1,TRBV9,TGTGCCAGCAGCGCCGACAGGGTGCAAAATGAGCAGTTCTTC,CASSADRVQNEQFF
once,TRBJ2-5,-,TRBV19,TGTGCCAGTAGGGGCCTGGGGGGGGCACAAGAGACCCAGTACTTC,CASRGLGGAQETQYF
few,TRBJ1-2,TRBD1,TRBV7-2,TGTGCCAGCAGCACAAGGACAGGGTTATTAGAGGGCTACACCTTC,CASSTRTGLLEGYTF
-,TRBJ1-5,-,TRBV24-1,TGTGCCACCAGTGATAGTAAGCGGATTAGCAATCAGCCCCAGCATTTT,CATSDSKRISNQPQHF